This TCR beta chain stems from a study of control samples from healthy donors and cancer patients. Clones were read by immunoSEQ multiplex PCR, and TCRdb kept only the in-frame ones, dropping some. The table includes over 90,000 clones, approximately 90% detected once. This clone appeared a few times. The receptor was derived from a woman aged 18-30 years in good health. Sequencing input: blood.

The CDR3 region is CASSIPLGGTDNSPLHF. DNA of the CDR3: TGTGCCAGCAGCATACCCTTGGGGGGGACAGATAATTCACCCCTCCACTTT. V gene TRBV21-1 combines with J gene TRBJ1-6. TRBV21-1 is reported as a pseudogene. This CDR3 has 17 residues.